A selection of T cell receptor beta chains follows, all from one sample in a study of T cell responses to AZD1222 COVID-19 vaccine. TCRdb keeps only in-frame clones here, not all; method: immunoSEQ multiplex PCR. The sample contains fewer than 200,000 clones, around 92% of which appear only once. Material: peripheral blood, obtained on day 0 of AZD1222 vaccination. Receptors were obtained from an adult in good health. Both conserved end residues are part of each CDR3. The order of the fields is J gene, clone size, V gene, CDR3 length, D gene, CDR3 protein, CDR3 DNA. D genes are given only for firm matches. Clone size appears in some rows only: once, few, many, or a class for an expanded clone.

j_call: TRBJ1-6; clone_size: .; v_call: TRBV3-1/TRBV3-2; cdr3_length: 14; d_call: .; cdr3_aa: CASSQGQVNSPLHF; cdr3_nt: TGTGCCAGCAGCCAAGGGCAGGTCAATTCACCCCTCCACTTT
j_call: TRBJ1-5; clone_size: .; v_call: TRBV9; cdr3_length: 20; d_call: .; cdr3_aa: CASSVHGRRTAAYSNQPQHF; cdr3_nt: TGTGCCAGCAGCGTTCACGGTCGTAGGACCGCTGCATATAGCAATCAGCCCCAGCATTTT
j_call: TRBJ2-1; clone_size: .; v_call: TRBV7-9; cdr3_length: 18; d_call: TRBD2; cdr3_aa: CASSLAFRPSGAYNEQFF; cdr3_nt: TGTGCCAGCAGCTTAGCCTTTAGGCCTAGCGGGGCCTACAATGAGCAGTTCTTC
j_call: TRBJ1-4; clone_size: .; v_call: TRBV15; cdr3_length: 13; d_call: .; cdr3_aa: CATSREVREKLFF; cdr3_nt: TGTGCCACCAGCAGAGAAGTTCGTGAAAAACTGTTTTTT
j_call: TRBJ1-2; clone_size: .; v_call: TRBV5-4; cdr3_length: 17; d_call: TRBD1; cdr3_aa: CASSHGQARAPLSGYTF; cdr3_nt: TGTGCCAGCAGCCACGGACAGGCCCGGGCCCCCTTATCAGGCTACACCTTC
j_call: TRBJ1-1; clone_size: few; v_call: TRBV27; cdr3_length: 13; d_call: .; cdr3_aa: CASSYHITTEAFF; cdr3_nt: TGTGCCAGCAGTTACCACATAACCACTGAAGCTTTCTTT
j_call: TRBJ2-2; clone_size: .; v_call: TRBV24-1; cdr3_length: 15; d_call: TRBD1; cdr3_aa: CATSDTGGASRELFF; cdr3_nt: TGTGCCACCAGTGACACAGGGGGCGCGAGCCGGGAGCTGTTTTTT
j_call: TRBJ1-1; clone_size: .; v_call: TRBV28; cdr3_length: 11; d_call: .; cdr3_aa: CASSSYTEAFF; cdr3_nt: TGTGCCAGCAGTTCCTATACTGAAGCTTTCTTT
j_call: TRBJ1-6; clone_size: .; v_call: TRBV3-1/TRBV3-2; cdr3_length: 14; d_call: .; cdr3_aa: CASSQGGRGSPLHF; cdr3_nt: TGTGCCAGCAGCCAGGGAGGCAGGGGTTCACCCCTCCACTTT
j_call: TRBJ2-7; clone_size: .; v_call: TRBV6-2/TRBV6-3; cdr3_length: 11; d_call: .; cdr3_aa: CASSYDYEQYF; cdr3_nt: TGTGCCAGCAGTTACGACTACGAGCAGTACTTC
j_call: TRBJ1-1; clone_size: .; v_call: TRBV14; cdr3_length: 11; d_call: .; cdr3_aa: CASSHRSLAFF; cdr3_nt: TGTGCCAGCAGCCATCGGTCCTTGGCTTTCTTT
j_call: TRBJ1-1; clone_size: .; v_call: TRBV5-1; cdr3_length: 15; d_call: .; cdr3_aa: CASSLAGTMNTEAFF; cdr3_nt: TGCGCCAGCAGCTTGGCGGGCACCATGAACACTGAAGCTTTCTTT
j_call: TRBJ1-5; clone_size: .; v_call: TRBV29-1; cdr3_length: 13; d_call: TRBD1; cdr3_aa: CSVSTGGNQPQHF; cdr3_nt: TGCAGCGTTTCTACAGGGGGCAATCAGCCCCAGCATTTT
j_call: TRBJ1-5; clone_size: .; v_call: TRBV15; cdr3_length: 19; d_call: .; cdr3_aa: CATSREKLAYGNSDQPQHF; cdr3_nt: TGTGCCACCAGCAGAGAAAAATTGGCGTACGGGAATTCCGATCAGCCCCAGCATTTT
j_call: TRBJ1-6; clone_size: .; v_call: TRBV7-9; cdr3_length: 15; d_call: .; cdr3_aa: CASSFGQGSNSPLHF; cdr3_nt: TGTGCCAGCAGCTTTGGGCAGGGGAGTAATTCACCCCTCCACTTT
j_call: TRBJ1-5; clone_size: .; v_call: TRBV7-2; cdr3_length: 16; d_call: .; cdr3_aa: CASSLVSGGSNQPQHF; cdr3_nt: TGTGCCAGCAGCTTAGTATCGGGGGGGAGCAATCAGCCCCAGCATTTT
j_call: TRBJ1-2; clone_size: .; v_call: TRBV10-3; cdr3_length: 12; d_call: .; cdr3_aa: CATGEGRYGYTF; cdr3_nt: TGTGCCACAGGGGAGGGACGTTATGGCTACACCTTC
j_call: TRBJ1-2; clone_size: .; v_call: TRBV5-8; cdr3_length: 13; d_call: .; cdr3_aa: CASSSKRGTGYTF; cdr3_nt: TGTGCCAGCAGCTCTAAAAGGGGGACCGGCTACACCTTC
j_call: TRBJ2-5; clone_size: .; v_call: TRBV27; cdr3_length: 14; d_call: .; cdr3_aa: CASYAFGGGGTQYF; cdr3_nt: TGTGCCAGCTATGCCTTCGGGGGCGGGGGGACCCAGTACTTC
j_call: TRBJ1-1; clone_size: .; v_call: TRBV2; cdr3_length: 13; d_call: .; cdr3_aa: CASQGGRGVEAFF; cdr3_nt: TGTGCCTCCCAAGGGGGGAGAGGGGTTGAAGCTTTCTTT
j_call: TRBJ2-2; clone_size: .; v_call: TRBV9; cdr3_length: 14; d_call: TRBD1; cdr3_aa: CASSPTGGNGELFF; cdr3_nt: TGTGCCAGCAGCCCGACAGGGGGTAACGGGGAGCTGTTTTTT
j_call: TRBJ1-6; clone_size: .; v_call: TRBV28; cdr3_length: 15; d_call: TRBD1; cdr3_aa: CASSSISGGTSPLHF; cdr3_nt: TGTGCCAGCAGCTCTATTTCAGGGGGCACTTCACCCCTCCACTTT
j_call: TRBJ1-2; clone_size: .; v_call: TRBV28; cdr3_length: 13; d_call: .; cdr3_aa: CASNTVQSYGYTF; cdr3_nt: TGTGCCAGCAATACCGTGCAGAGCTATGGCTACACCTTC
j_call: TRBJ2-1; clone_size: .; v_call: TRBV27; cdr3_length: 14; d_call: .; cdr3_aa: CASSFGLPYNEQFF; cdr3_nt: TGTGCCAGCAGTTTCGGACTCCCTTACAATGAGCAGTTCTTC
j_call: TRBJ2-2; clone_size: .; v_call: TRBV5-1; cdr3_length: 14; d_call: .; cdr3_aa: CASSLEVRTGELFF; cdr3_nt: TGCGCCAGCAGCTTGGAGGTCCGCACCGGGGAGCTGTTTTTT
j_call: TRBJ2-3; clone_size: .; v_call: TRBV5-4; cdr3_length: 16; d_call: .; cdr3_aa: CASSLAGAISTDTQYF; cdr3_nt: TGTGCCAGCAGCTTGGCAGGGGCTATAAGCACAGATACGCAGTATTTT
j_call: TRBJ1-5; clone_size: few; v_call: TRBV7-3; cdr3_length: 14; d_call: .; cdr3_aa: CASSLAPGAQPQHF; cdr3_nt: TGTGCCAGCAGCTTAGCCCCAGGGGCTCAGCCCCAGCATTTT
j_call: TRBJ2-7; clone_size: .; v_call: TRBV5-1; cdr3_length: 13; d_call: .; cdr3_aa: CASSSGVIYEQYF; cdr3_nt: TGCGCCAGCAGCTCCGGGGTGATCTACGAGCAGTACTTC
j_call: TRBJ2-2; clone_size: .; v_call: TRBV28; cdr3_length: 16; d_call: .; cdr3_aa: CASSRAGTPNTGELFF; cdr3_nt: TGTGCCAGCAGCCGGGCGGGGACACCGAACACCGGGGAGCTGTTTTTT
j_call: TRBJ2-1; clone_size: .; v_call: TRBV2; cdr3_length: 13; d_call: TRBD1; cdr3_aa: CASSEGQYNEQFF; cdr3_nt: TGTGCCAGCAGTGAGGGACAGTACAATGAGCAGTTCTTC
j_call: TRBJ2-5; clone_size: .; v_call: TRBV9; cdr3_length: 15; d_call: .; cdr3_aa: CASSVEGLVVETQYF; cdr3_nt: TGTGCCAGCAGCGTAGAGGGTTTGGTTGTGGAGACCCAGTACTTC
j_call: TRBJ2-6; clone_size: .; v_call: TRBV7-9; cdr3_length: 14; d_call: .; cdr3_aa: CASSLTSGANVLTF; cdr3_nt: TGTGCCAGCAGCTTGACCTCTGGGGCCAACGTCCTGACTTTC
j_call: TRBJ1-2; clone_size: once; v_call: TRBV9; cdr3_length: 15; d_call: .; cdr3_aa: CASSASGAEGYGYTF; cdr3_nt: TGTGCCAGCAGCGCTTCAGGGGCGGAAGGCTATGGCTACACCTTC
j_call: TRBJ2-5; clone_size: .; v_call: TRBV6-5; cdr3_length: 14; d_call: .; cdr3_aa: CASRKSFGEETQYF; cdr3_nt: TGTGCCAGCAGGAAATCGTTTGGGGAAGAGACCCAGTACTTC
j_call: TRBJ1-3; clone_size: .; v_call: TRBV19; cdr3_length: 17; d_call: .; cdr3_aa: CASSIAHGRPSGNTIYF; cdr3_nt: TGTGCCAGTAGTATAGCCCACGGTAGGCCTTCTGGAAACACCATATATTTT
j_call: TRBJ2-2; clone_size: .; v_call: TRBV24-1; cdr3_length: 16; d_call: TRBD1; cdr3_aa: CATSDFEGQGTGELFF; cdr3_nt: TGTGCCACCAGTGATTTCGAGGGACAGGGCACCGGGGAGCTGTTTTTT
j_call: TRBJ2-2; clone_size: .; v_call: TRBV4-2; cdr3_length: 15; d_call: .; cdr3_aa: CASSQGDLSTGELFF; cdr3_nt: TGTGCCAGCAGCCAAGGGGACCTTTCCACCGGGGAGCTGTTTTTT
j_call: TRBJ1-1; clone_size: .; v_call: TRBV10-3; cdr3_length: 12; d_call: .; cdr3_aa: CAAGQTNTEAFF; cdr3_nt: TGTGCCGCCGGACAGACGAACACTGAAGCTTTCTTT
j_call: TRBJ1-5; clone_size: .; v_call: TRBV6-4; cdr3_length: 13; d_call: .; cdr3_aa: CASSDWEGGVQHF; cdr3_nt: TGTGCCAGCAGTGACTGGGAGGGAGGAGTCCAGCATTTT
j_call: TRBJ1-1; clone_size: .; v_call: TRBV10-3; cdr3_length: 16; d_call: .; cdr3_aa: CAISERPGRMNTEAFF; cdr3_nt: TGTGCCATCAGTGAGCGACCGGGACGGATGAACACTGAAGCTTTCTTT